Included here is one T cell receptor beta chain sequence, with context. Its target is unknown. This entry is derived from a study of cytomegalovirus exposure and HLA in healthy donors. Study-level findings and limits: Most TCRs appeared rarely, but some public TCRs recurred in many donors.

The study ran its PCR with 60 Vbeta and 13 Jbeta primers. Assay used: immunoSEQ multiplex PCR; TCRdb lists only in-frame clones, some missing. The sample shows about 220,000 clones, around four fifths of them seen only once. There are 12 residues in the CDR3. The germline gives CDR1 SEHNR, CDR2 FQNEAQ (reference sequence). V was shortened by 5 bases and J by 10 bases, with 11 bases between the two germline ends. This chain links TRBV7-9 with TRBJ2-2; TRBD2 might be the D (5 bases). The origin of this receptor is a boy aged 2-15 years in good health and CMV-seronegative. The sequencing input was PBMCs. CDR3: CASSLGLTELFF. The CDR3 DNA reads TGTGCCAGCAGCCTAGGACTGACGGAGCTGTTTTTT. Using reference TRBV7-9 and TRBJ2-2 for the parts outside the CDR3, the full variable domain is DTGVSQNPRHKITKRGQNVTFRCDPISEHNRLYWYRQTLGQGPEFLTYFQNEAQLEKSRLLSDRFSAERPKGSFSTLEIQRTEQGDSAMYLCASSLGLTELFFGEGSRLTVL.